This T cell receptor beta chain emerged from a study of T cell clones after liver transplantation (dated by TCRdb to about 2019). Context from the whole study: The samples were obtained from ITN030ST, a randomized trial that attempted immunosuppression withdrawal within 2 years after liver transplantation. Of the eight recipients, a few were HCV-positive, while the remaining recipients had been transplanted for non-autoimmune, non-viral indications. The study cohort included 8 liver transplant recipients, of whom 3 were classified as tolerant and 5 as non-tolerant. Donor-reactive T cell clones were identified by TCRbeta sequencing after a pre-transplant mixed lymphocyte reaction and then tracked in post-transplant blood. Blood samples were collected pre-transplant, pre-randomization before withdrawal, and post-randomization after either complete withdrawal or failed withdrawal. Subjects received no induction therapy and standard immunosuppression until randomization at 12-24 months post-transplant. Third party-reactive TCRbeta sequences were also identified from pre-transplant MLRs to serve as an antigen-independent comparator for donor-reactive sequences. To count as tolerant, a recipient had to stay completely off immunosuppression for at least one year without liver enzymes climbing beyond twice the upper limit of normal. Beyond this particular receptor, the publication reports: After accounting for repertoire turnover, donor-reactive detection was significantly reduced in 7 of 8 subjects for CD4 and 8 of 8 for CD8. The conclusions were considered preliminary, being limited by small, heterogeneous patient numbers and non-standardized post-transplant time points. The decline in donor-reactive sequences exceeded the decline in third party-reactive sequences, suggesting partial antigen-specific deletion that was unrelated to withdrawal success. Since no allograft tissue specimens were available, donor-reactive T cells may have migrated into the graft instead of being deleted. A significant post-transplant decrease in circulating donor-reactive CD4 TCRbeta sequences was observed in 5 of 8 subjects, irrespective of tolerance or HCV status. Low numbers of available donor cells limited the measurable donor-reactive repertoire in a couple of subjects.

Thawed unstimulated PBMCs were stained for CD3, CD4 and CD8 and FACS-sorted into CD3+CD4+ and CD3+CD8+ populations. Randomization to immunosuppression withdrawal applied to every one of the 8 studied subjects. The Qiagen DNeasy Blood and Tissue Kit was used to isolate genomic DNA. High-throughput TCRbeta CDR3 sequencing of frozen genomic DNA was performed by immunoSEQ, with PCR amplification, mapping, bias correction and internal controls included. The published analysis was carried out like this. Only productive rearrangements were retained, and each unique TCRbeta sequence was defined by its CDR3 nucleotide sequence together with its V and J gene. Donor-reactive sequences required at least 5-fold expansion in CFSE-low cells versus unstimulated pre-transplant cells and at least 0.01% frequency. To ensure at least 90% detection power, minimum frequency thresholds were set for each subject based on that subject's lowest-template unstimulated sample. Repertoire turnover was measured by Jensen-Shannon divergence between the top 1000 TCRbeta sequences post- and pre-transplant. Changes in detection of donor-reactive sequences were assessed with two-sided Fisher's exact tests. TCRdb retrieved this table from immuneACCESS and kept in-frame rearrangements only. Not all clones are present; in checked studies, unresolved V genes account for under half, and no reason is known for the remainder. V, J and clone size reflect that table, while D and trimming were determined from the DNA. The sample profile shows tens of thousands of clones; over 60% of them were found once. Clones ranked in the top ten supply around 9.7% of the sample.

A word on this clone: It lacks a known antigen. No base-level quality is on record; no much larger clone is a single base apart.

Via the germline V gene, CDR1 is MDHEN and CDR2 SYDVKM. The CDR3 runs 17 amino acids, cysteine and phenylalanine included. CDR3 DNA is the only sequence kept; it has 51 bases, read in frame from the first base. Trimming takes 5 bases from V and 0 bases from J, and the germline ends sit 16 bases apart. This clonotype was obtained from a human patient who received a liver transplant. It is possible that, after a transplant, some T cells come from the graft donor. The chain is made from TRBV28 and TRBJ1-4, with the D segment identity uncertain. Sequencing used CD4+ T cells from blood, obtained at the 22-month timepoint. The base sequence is TGTGCCAGCAGTCCGCACCCCCGCACTTCAACTAATGAAAAACTGTTTTTT. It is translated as CASSPHPRTSTNEKLFF.